This record looks at one T cell receptor beta chain sequence and its context. Its specificity is not known. Sequencing followed a ViraFEST assay step that expanded antigen-specific CD4+ T cells with viral peptide pools. Researchers isolated CD4+ T cells once 9 to 11 days of culture had elapsed. Previously uninfected by SARS-CoV-2, the vaccine recipients also showed negative nucleocapsid antibodies. Cultures of over 1.5 million PBMC per well contained 9.5 to 10 IU/ml IL-2 plus 10 ug/ml peptides. The assay was immunoSEQ multiplex PCR, and TCRdb's table has in-frame clones only and misses some. The table has about 54,000 clones, roughly 76% seen once; the top ten hold roughly 2.2%. The sample originates from a study of vaccination effects on CD4 cells after COVID-19. Deletions cut 3 bases from V and 1 base from J, with 10 bases between. The CDR3 consists of 15 residues. Germline V gene data show CDR1 as DFQATT and CDR2 as SNEGSKA (reference sequence).

The study's findings and limits: Just 1 of 255 vaccine-induced clones in healthy recipients was cross-reactive.

The receptor was isolated from a human donor who received a COVID-19 vaccine. This chain joins TRBV20-1 and TRBJ2-6; D unclear. The sequenced sample was CD4+ T cells from PBMCs cultured with HCoV-229E spike peptides, obtained before COVID-19 vaccination. CDR3 region: CSASRVASGANVLTF. The CDR3 nucleotides are TGCAGTGCTAGTAGGGTGGCTTCTGGGGCCAACGTCCTGACTTTC.